The 29 T cell receptor beta chains reported below all come from one sample, sequenced in a study of regulatory T cells in long-lasting Graves disease. In building TCR beta libraries, iRepertoire HTBI primers were used together with Arm-PCR of CDR3 regions. Using its own MiXCR run on the multiplex PCR reads, TCRdb lists one record per CDR3 protein. The table includes about 470,000 distinct CDR3 sequences, 20% to 25% detected once. As for time point: persistent/refractory GD, antithyroid drugs over 5 years with positive TRAb. With RNA extracted from PBMCs as input, the TCR library was made. The sequenced sample was peripheral blood mononuclear cells (PBMCs), obtained when the disease was refractory, from a patient treated with antithyroid drugs. These receptors came from a female donor with Graves disease.

There are many counts of this clonotype. CDR3 sequence: CASSPRQGGNTEAFF. The CDR3 DNA reads TGTGCCAGCAGTCCCCGACAGGGTGGGAACACTGAAGCTTTCTTT. The J gene is TRBJ1-1, the V gene TRBV28; 7 bases are shared with TRBD1. CDR3 length: 15 residues. The V gene's germline CDR1 is MDHEN and CDR2 SYDVKM. V lost 5 bases, J lost 1 base, and 7 bases stayed unmatched.

This clonotype was observed many times. The chain employs TRBV7-8 and TRBJ2-6; 9 nucleotides align to TRBD1. V shed 6 bases and J 4 bases; nucleotides not matched to a gene: 4. The length of the CDR3 is 15 residues. Germline values: CDR1 SGHVS, CDR2 FQNEAQ. CDR3 bases: TGTGCCAGCAGGACAGGGGGATCCGGGGCCAACGTCCTGACTTTC. Translating it yields CASRTGGSGANVLTF.

This clonotype was seen a handful of times. J is TRBJ2-5 and V is TRBV7-9; TRBD1 matches at 8 bases. The CDR3 has 16 residues. Germline V gene lookup returns CDR1 SEHNR and CDR2 FQNEAQ (reference sequence). V lost 5 bases and J lost 9; bases outside the gene matches: 17. CDR3 sequence (DNA): TGTGCCAGCAGCCTAGACCTGAACAGGGGGTGGGAGGCCCAGTACTTC. Translated: CASSLDLNRGWEAQYF.

This clonotype was picked up many times. This sequence joins TRBV28 and TRBJ1-4; 8 bases are a match to TRBD1. Trimming took 6 bases from V and 8 from J; bases not matched to a gene: 8. The CDR3 sequence is 14 residues long. CDR1 and CDR2 (germline): MDHEN, SYDVKM. This chain's CDR3 is CASSPTGVGEKLFF. The CDR3 DNA sequence: TGTGCCAGCAGCCCGACAGGGGTGGGAGAAAAACTGTTTTTT.

This clonotype was seen ten or more times. The V gene is TRBV28, the J gene TRBJ1-1; D gene uncertain. Germline CDR1 MDHEN, CDR2 SYDVKM. With 6 bases removed from V and 3 bases from J, the gap between germline ends came to 17 bases. The CDR3 extends over 15 amino acids. The CDR3 DNA reads as TGTGCCAGCAGCCCGAGCGGGGATTATCACACTGAAGCTTTCTTT. It is translated as CASSPSGDYHTEAFF.

This clonotype was seen many times. The rearrangement links TRBV7-2 to TRBJ2-5; the match to TRBD2 covers 16 bases. Losses at the gene ends were 1 base for V and 5 bases for J; bases not matched to a gene: 4. Germline-derived CDR1 and CDR2 are SGHTA and FQGNSA. This CDR3 comprises 17 residues. The CDR3 DNA reads TGTGCCAGCAGCTTAGGAGGGACTAGCGGGAGGGGGGAGACCCAGTACTTC. This translates into CASSLGGTSGRGETQYF.

This clonotype was detected only a few times. The chain employs TRBV24-1 and TRBJ1-1, with D hard to call. CDR3 length equals 11 residues. In germline, CDR1 is KGHDR, CDR2 SFDVKD. V shed 7 bases and J shed 1 base, with 3 bases lying between them. The CDR3 DNA follows: TGTGCCACCAGGGGGAACACTGAAGCTTTCTTT. Translated: CATRGNTEAFF.

A word on this clonotype: A much larger clone differs from this one at a single base, so this may be a read error. V and J are TRBV7-2 and TRBJ1-2; the D is unclear. The germline gives CDR1 SGHTA, CDR2 FQGNSA. V was pared by 1 base and J by 4 bases, with 7 bases between. The CDR3 spans 13 residues. CDR3 bases: TGTGCCAGCAGCTTAGGGTCAGCCTATGGCTACACCTTC. This translates into CASSLGSAYGYTF.

This clonotype was observed many times. The J gene is TRBJ2-5, the V gene TRBV19; 10 bases map to TRBD2. CDR1 is LNHDA and CDR2 is SQIVND in the germline V gene (reference sequence). This CDR3 has 15 residues. The ends lost 4 bases at V and 2 bases at J; junction bases unmatched: 4. The CDR3 spells CASSTGLAEQETQYF. The CDR3 nucleotides are TGTGCCAGTAGTACAGGACTAGCGGAGCAAGAGACCCAGTACTTC.

On this clonotype: A single base separates this from a much larger clone, so it may be a read error. This rearrangement joins TRBV11-2 to TRBJ2-4; no firm D call. Germline V gives CDR1 SGHAT, CDR2 FQNNGV. CDR3 length equals 13 residues. In nucleotides, the CDR3 is TGTGCCGGCAGCCTCTCCTGGGGAAACATTCAGTACTTC. Translating gives CAGSLSWGNIQYF.

This sequence joins TRBV7-9 and TRBJ2-7, with D possibly being TRBD2 (5 bases). The CDR3 has 12 residues. V shed 3 bases and J shed 3 bases, with 6 bases lying between them. Germline CDR1 reads SEHNR; CDR2 reads FQNEAQ (reference sequence). CDR3 in amino acids: CASSFGNYEQYF. The CDR3 DNA reads TGTGCCAGCAGCTTCGGGAACTACGAGCAGTACTTC.

The rearrangement joins TRBV28 to TRBJ2-1, with 7 bases that match TRBD1. CDR3 length: 13 residues. Germline CDR1 is MDHEN and CDR2 is SYDVKM. V shed 10 bases and J 9 bases; nucleotides not matched to a gene: 12. CDR3: CANRDSGGGEQFF. The CDR3, as DNA: TGTGCCAACAGGGACAGTGGAGGTGGTGAGCAGTTCTTC.

The rearrangement links TRBV6-2 or TRBV6-3 to TRBJ1-1, with 12 bases matching TRBD1. The length of the CDR3 is 15 residues. Germline lookup yields CDR1 MNHEY and CDR2 SVGEGT. J lost 4 bases, V lost 9 bases, and 9 bases had no gene match. The CDR3 DNA reads as TGTGCCAGTAATCCGGGACAGGGGGCACGCACTGAAGCTTTCTTT. Protein product: CASNPGQGARTEAFF.

The gene calls are TRBV9 and TRBJ1-3; D is unclear. Germline V gene data show CDR1 as SGDLS and CDR2 as YYNGEE. The CDR3 runs 15 residues. Deletions cut 3 bases from V and 4 bases from J, with 14 bases between. The CDR3 sequence: CASSDPGELGNTIYF. Here the CDR3 DNA reads TGTGCCAGCAGCGACCCGGGTGAGCTAGGAAACACCATATATTTT.

This clonotype has at least ten counts. This chain links TRBV7-2 with TRBJ1-2; 9 bases agree with TRBD1. Germline V gives CDR1 SGHTA, CDR2 FQGNSA. J gave up 0 bases and V 6 bases, and 8 bases lay outside the gene matches. The CDR3 sequence is 16 residues long. In nucleotides, the CDR3 is TGTGCCAGCAGGCGCACAGGGGGCGCCACTAACTATGGCTACACCTTC. Translating it yields CASRRTGGATNYGYTF.

This clonotype has just a few counts. V is TRBV7-2 and J is TRBJ1-3; D might be TRBD1 (5 bases). This CDR3 has 15 residues. V was clipped by 3 bases and J by 4 bases, with 13 bases between them. The V gene's germline CDR1 is SGHTA and CDR2 FQGNSA. The CDR3: CASSFNGGDGNTIYF. The CDR3, as DNA: TGTGCCAGCAGCTTCAACGGGGGGGACGGAAACACCATATATTTT.

This clonotype was found many times. The gene calls are TRBV27 and TRBJ1-4; the D is unclear. The germline CDR1 and CDR2 sequences are MNHEY and SMNVEV (reference sequence). Trimming left V 5 bases short and J 0 bases short, with 7 bases between. This CDR3 is built from 14 residues. The CDR3 is CASSRLPTNEKLFF. In DNA form, the CDR3 reads TGTGCCAGCAGTCGGTTGCCAACTAATGAAAAACTGTTTTTT.

This clonotype turned up a few times. The chain joins TRBV29-1 to TRBJ1-1; D is unresolved. CDR1 is SQVTM, CDR2 ANQGSEA, per germline. The germline V and J ends were trimmed by 4 bases and 4 bases, with 13 bases remaining between them. This CDR3 region has 13 residues. This CDR3 reads CSVVEGWGTEAFF. The CDR3, as DNA: TGCAGCGTTGTTGAGGGTTGGGGCACTGAAGCTTTCTTT.

As to this clonotype: Being one base from a much bigger clone, this may be a read error. The J gene is TRBJ1-6, the V gene TRBV10-3, with D unresolved. Germline values: CDR1 ENHRY, CDR2 SYGVKD. This CDR3 is built from 15 residues. CDR3 bases: TGTGCCATCAGTGCAGGAAGCTCCTATAATACACCCCTCCACTTT. Translation gives CAISAGSSYNTPLHF.

The rearrangement joins TRBV7-9 to TRBJ1-6; D perhaps matches TRBD1 (6 bases). Germline CDR1 and CDR2: SEHNR and FQNEAQ (reference sequence). Trimming shortened V by 1 base and J by 7 bases, and 11 bases separated the two germline ends. CDR3 length equals 15 residues. In DNA form, the CDR3 reads TGTGCCAGCAGCTTAGGGGACACTCAGAATTCACCCCTCCACTTT. This translates into CASSLGDTQNSPLHF.

This clonotype came up a few times. The rearrangement links TRBV5-1 to TRBJ2-7, with 7 bases aligning to TRBD1. Trimming removed 2 bases from V and 6 bases from J; junction bases left unmatched: 11. Germline V gene lookup returns CDR1 SGHRS and CDR2 YFSETQ. The CDR3 is made up of 15 amino acids. Here the CDR3 DNA reads TGCGCCAGCAGCTTATTACAGGGGCCTTCTCTCGAGCAGTACTTC. It yields the protein CASSLLQGPSLEQYF.

This rearrangement joins TRBV28 to TRBJ1-1; TRBD1 is a possible D gene (5 bases). Germline CDR1 is MDHEN and CDR2 is SYDVKM. This CDR3 comprises 13 residues. The V end was cut by 2 bases, the J end by 3 bases, with 7 bases between. For the CDR3, the DNA is TGTGCCAGCAGTTTACCAGGGTACACTGAAGCTTTCTTT. The encoded protein is CASSLPGYTEAFF.

The chain joins TRBV12-3 or TRBV12-4 to TRBJ1-5, with D perhaps TRBD1 (5 bases). The CDR3 runs 14 residues. V was clipped by 3 bases and J by 7 bases, with 13 bases between them. CDR3 region: CASSLQGLGQPQHF. CDR3 sequence (DNA): TGTGCCAGCAGTTTGCAGGGTCTGGGGCAGCCCCAGCATTTT.

The J gene is TRBJ2-7, the V gene TRBV28, with 10 bases matching TRBD2. The CDR3 loop spans 17 amino acids. CDR1 is MDHEN, CDR2 SYDVKM, per germline. The junction had 11 bases not matched to a gene; V was cut back by 6 bases and J by 0 bases. The CDR3 spells CASRGNRTSGPSYEQYF. CDR3 DNA sequence: TGTGCCAGCAGGGGAAACAGGACTAGCGGCCCCTCCTACGAGCAGTACTTC.

This clonotype was picked up a small number of times. Relative to the germline gene, one junction end is altered; a read error may explain this. The rearrangement uses TRBV4-1 and TRBJ2-6, with D possibly TRBD2 on 5 matching bases. CDR1 MGHRA and CDR2 YSYEKL come from the germline V gene. The CDR3 covers 15 residues. The CDR3 sequence is CASSQSLSGVNVLTF. The CDR3 region has the DNA TGCGCCAGCAGCCAAAGCCTCTCCGGGGTCAACGTCCTGACTTTC.

This clonotype was counted ten times or more. The chain uses TRBV28 and TRBJ2-7, with 7 bases aligning to TRBD2. V trimming: 1 base; J trimming: 3 bases; junction bases outside the gene matches: 6. The length of the CDR3 is 15 residues. From germline, CDR1 is MDHEN and CDR2 SYDVKM. CDR3 loop: CASSLYASGDYEQYF. CDR3 nucleotide sequence: TGTGCCAGCAGTTTATACGCTAGCGGAGACTACGAGCAGTACTTC.

The gene calls are TRBV10-3 and TRBJ2-7, with a tentative D call TRBD2 (7 bases). The V gene's germline CDR1 is ENHRY and CDR2 SYGVKD. V was shortened by 3 bases and J by 7 bases, with 22 bases between the two germline ends. The CDR3 is made up of 16 amino acids. Here the CDR3 DNA reads TGTGCCATCAGTGATCTCGGCGGGAGAGGGGGTCGGGAGCAGTACTTC. Its protein product is CAISDLGGRGGREQYF.

This clonotype has only a few counts. CDR3 coding DNA: TGTGCCAGCTCACCCCTGACAGGGAGCCAAGAGACCCAGTACTTC. Amino acids: CASSPLTGSQETQYF. V usage is TRBV18 and J usage is TRBJ2-5; 7 nucleotides match TRBD1. Looked up from germline, CDR1 is KGHSH and CDR2 is LQKENI. V trimming: 3 bases; J trimming: 1 base; junction bases outside the gene matches: 5. This CDR3 comprises 15 residues.

This clonotype was recorded once. The chain recombines TRBV7-9 with TRBJ2-7; TRBD1 is a possible D gene (6 bases). Per the germline V gene, CDR1 is SEHNR and CDR2 is FQNEAQ (reference sequence). The CDR3 is 14 amino acids. Trimming cost V 0 bases and J 3 bases, with 9 bases left between them. CDR3 protein: CASSLAWDNYEQYF. DNA for the CDR3: TGTGCCAGCAGCTTAGCTTGGGACAACTACGAGCAGTACTTC. Drawing the rest from reference TRBV7-9 and TRBJ2-7, the complete variable domain is DTGVSQNPRHKITKRGQNVTFRCDPISEHNRLYWYRQTLGQGPEFLTYFQNEAQLEKSRLLSDRFSAERPKGSFSTLEIQRTEQGDSAMYLCASSLAWDNYEQYFGPGTRLTVT.